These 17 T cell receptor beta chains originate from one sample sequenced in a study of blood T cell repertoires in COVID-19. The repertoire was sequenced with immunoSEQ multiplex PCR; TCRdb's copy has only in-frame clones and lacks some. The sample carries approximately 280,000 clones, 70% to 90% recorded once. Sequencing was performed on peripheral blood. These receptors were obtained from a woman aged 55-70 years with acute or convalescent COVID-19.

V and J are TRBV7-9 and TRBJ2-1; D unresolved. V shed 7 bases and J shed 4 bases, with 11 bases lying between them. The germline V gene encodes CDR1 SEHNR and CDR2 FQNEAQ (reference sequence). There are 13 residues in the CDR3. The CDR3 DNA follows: TGTGCCAGCACCCTACTCCCTTACAATGAGCAGTTCTTC. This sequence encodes CASTLLPYNEQFF.

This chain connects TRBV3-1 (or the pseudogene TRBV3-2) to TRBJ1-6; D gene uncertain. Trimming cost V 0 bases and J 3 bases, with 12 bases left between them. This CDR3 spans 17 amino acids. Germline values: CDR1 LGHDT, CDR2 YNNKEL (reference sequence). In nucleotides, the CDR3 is TGTGCCAGCAGCCAAGATCCCAGGCTCGACTATAATTCACCCCTCCACTTT. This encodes CASSQDPRLDYNSPLHF.

Here the CDR3 reads CASSQGSGEYSYEQYF. The CDR3 nucleotides read TGTGCCAGCAGCCAAGGGTCGGGGGAGTATTCCTACGAGCAGTACTTC. The rearrangement links TRBV3-1 (or the pseudogene TRBV3-2) to TRBJ2-7, with D perhaps matching TRBD2 (6 bases). Trimming took off 1 base at V and 1 base at J, with 14 bases between the two ends. The CDR3 loop spans 16 amino acids. Germline lookup yields CDR1 LGHDT and CDR2 YNNKEL (reference sequence).

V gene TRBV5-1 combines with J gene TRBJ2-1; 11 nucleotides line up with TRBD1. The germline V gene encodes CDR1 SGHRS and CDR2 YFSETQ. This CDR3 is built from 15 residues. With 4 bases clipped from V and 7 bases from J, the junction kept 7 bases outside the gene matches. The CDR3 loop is CASSHRDRGFNEQFF. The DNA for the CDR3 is TGCGCCAGCAGCCACCGGGACAGGGGGTTTAATGAGCAGTTCTTC.

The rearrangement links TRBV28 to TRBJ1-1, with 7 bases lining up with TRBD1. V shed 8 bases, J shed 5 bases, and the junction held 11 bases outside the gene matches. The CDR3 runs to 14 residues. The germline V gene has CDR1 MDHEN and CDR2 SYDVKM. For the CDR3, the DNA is TGTGCCAGCGGACTTTCACAGGGGAGGACTGAAGCTTTCTTT. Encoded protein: CASGLSQGRTEAFF.

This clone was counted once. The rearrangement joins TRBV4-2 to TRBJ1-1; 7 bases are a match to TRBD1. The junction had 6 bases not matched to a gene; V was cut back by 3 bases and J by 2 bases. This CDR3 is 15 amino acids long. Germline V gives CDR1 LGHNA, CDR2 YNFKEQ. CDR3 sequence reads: CASSQMGQLNTEAFF. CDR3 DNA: TGTGCCAGCAGCCAGATGGGACAGCTAAACACTGAAGCTTTCTTT.

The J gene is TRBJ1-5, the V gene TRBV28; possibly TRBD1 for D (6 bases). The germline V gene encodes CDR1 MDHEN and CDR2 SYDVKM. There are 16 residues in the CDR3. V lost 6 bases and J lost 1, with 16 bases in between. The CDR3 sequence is CASRYTGMGSNQPQHF. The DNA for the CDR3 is TGTGCCAGCAGATATACAGGGATGGGGAGCAATCAGCCCCAGCATTTT.

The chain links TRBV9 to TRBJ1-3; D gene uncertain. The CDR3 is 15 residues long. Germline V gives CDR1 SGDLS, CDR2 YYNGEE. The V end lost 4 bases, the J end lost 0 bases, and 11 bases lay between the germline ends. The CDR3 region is CASSTTPNSGNTIYF. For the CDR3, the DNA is TGTGCCAGCAGCACGACTCCCAACTCTGGAAACACCATATATTTT.

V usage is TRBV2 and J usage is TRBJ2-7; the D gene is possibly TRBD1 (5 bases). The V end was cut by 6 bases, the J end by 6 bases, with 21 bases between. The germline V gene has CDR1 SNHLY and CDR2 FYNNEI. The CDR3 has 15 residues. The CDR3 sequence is CASSAGAPSSLEQYF. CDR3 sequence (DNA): TGTGCCAGCAGCGCTGGGGCACCCTCTTCTCTCGAGCAGTACTTC.

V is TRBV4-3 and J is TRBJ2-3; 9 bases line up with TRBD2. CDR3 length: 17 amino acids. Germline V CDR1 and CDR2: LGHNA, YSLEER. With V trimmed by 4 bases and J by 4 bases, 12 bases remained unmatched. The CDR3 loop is CASSRAPGSGSADTQYF. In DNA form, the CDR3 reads TGCGCCAGCAGCCGGGCTCCGGGTAGCGGGAGTGCAGATACGCAGTATTTT.

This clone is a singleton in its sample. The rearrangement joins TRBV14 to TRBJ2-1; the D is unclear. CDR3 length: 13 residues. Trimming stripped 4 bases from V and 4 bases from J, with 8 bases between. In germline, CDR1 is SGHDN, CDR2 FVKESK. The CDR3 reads CASSPQVYNEQFF. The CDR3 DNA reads TGTGCCAGCAGCCCCCAGGTTTACAATGAGCAGTTCTTC.

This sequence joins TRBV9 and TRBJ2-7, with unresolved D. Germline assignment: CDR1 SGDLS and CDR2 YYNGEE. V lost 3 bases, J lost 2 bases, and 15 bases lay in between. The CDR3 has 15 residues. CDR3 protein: CASSAGQQTTYEQYF. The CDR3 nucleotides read TGTGCCAGCAGCGCAGGTCAGCAAACCACCTACGAGCAGTACTTC.

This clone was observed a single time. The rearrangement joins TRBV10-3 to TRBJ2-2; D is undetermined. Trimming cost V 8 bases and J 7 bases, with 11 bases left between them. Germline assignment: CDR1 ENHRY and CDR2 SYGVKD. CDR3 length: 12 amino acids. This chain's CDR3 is CAISQSVGELFF. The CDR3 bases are TGTGCCATCTCCCAGAGCGTCGGGGAGCTGTTTTTT.

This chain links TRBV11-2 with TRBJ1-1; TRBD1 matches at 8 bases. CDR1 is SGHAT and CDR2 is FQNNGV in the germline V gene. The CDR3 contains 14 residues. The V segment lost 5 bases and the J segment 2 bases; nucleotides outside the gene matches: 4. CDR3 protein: CASSKTGVNTEAFF. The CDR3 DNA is TGTGCCAGCAGCAAGACAGGGGTAAACACTGAAGCTTTCTTT.

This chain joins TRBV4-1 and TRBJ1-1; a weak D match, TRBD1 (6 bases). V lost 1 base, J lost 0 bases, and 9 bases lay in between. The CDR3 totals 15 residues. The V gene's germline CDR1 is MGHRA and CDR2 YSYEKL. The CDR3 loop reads CASSQVRGMNTEAFF. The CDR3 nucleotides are TGCGCCAGCAGCCAAGTTAGGGGGATGAACACTGAAGCTTTCTTT.

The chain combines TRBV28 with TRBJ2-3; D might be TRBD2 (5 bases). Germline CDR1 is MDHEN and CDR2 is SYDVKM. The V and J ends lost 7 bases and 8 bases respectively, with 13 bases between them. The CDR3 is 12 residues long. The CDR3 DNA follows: TGTGCCAGCATTGGAGGCGGAGGTACGCAGTATTTT. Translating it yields CASIGGGGTQYF.

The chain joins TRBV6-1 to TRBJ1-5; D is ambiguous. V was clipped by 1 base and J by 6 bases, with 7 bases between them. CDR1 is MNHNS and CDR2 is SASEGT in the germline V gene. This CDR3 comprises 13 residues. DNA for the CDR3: TGTGCCAGCAGTGAAGGGGAGGGTCAGCCCCAGCATTTT. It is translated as CASSEGEGQPQHF.